The source of this T cell receptor beta chain is a study of blood T cell repertoires in COVID-19. Study at large: Nucleic acid was either cDNA or gDNA, and it came from T cells, B-cell-depleted T cells, or PBMCs.

The germline V and J ends were trimmed by 5 bases and 4 bases, with 6 bases remaining between them. CDR3 length: 12 residues. Germline assignment: CDR1 SEHNR and CDR2 FQNEAQ (reference sequence). The sample holds one count of this clone. Seattle patients were enrolled during active infection and followed longitudinally. The authors' processing: Estimated nucleated cell counts came from reference gene primer amplification. The repertoire was sequenced with immunoSEQ multiplex PCR; TCRdb's copy has only in-frame clones and lacks some. The D gene and trimming were derived from the DNA, and the V and J assignments and clone size from that table. In the table there are 85,000 to 100,000 clones, roughly 80% of which are singletons.

This TCR came from an older man with COVID-19, enrolled during active disease. J is TRBJ1-5 and V is TRBV7-9; D not resolved. Sequencing used peripheral blood. The CDR3 DNA reads TGTGCCAGCAGCGAACAGAATCAGCCCCAGCATTTT. Its translation is CASSEQNQPQHF.